Sequencing of this T cell receptor (beta chain) was carried out in a study of T cells in Graves' hyperthyroidism and ophthalmopathy. Overall study results and limits: In blood, most of the thyroid clonotypes expanded above 0.001 were also present.

The CDR3 is 14 amino acids. The germline V and J ends were trimmed by 3 bases and 5 bases, with 14 bases remaining between them. Germline-derived CDR1 and CDR2 are SGHAT and FQNNGV. Ten or more counts support this clonotype. Its specificity is unknown. Diagnostic decisions used clinical symptoms, serum thyroxine and TRAb, thyroid ultrasound and orbital computed tomography. Template material for amplifying TCR beta CDR3 regions consisted of RNA transcripts. Primed by the HTBI set, a first-round RT-PCR was run on the TCR CDR3. TCRdb used MiXCR to reprocess the multiplex PCR reads, holding one entry per CDR3 protein. The table shows about 570,000 distinct CDR3 sequences, with approximately 44% occurring only once.

Sequencing used peripheral blood or thyroid tissue (not recorded which). The chain combines TRBV11-2 with TRBJ2-7; D is perhaps TRBD1 (5 bases). The receptor was derived from an adult woman with Graves' disease, either hyperthyroidism or ophthalmopathy (not recorded which). The CDR3 nucleotides read TGTGCCAGCAGCTTCGACAGTACCCTCCACGAGCAGTACTTC. Amino acids: CASSFDSTLHEQYF.